What follows are 4 T cell receptor beta chains derived from one specimen sequenced in a study of CD8 T cells in Susac syndrome. Reverse transcription of roughly 0.5 to 1 ug RNA used random hexamers. TCRdb analysed the immunoSEQ multiplex PCR reads with MiXCR anew, one entry per CDR3 protein. The sample records about 110,000 distinct CDR3 sequences, 94% being singletons. Sequencing was carried out using CD8+ T cells from PBMCs. The receptors were sampled from a human donor with Susac syndrome.

J is TRBJ2-3 and V is TRBV7-3; TRBD2 might be the D (6 bases). CDR1 and CDR2 (germline): SGHTA, FQGTGA. Trimming left V 4 bases short and J 3 bases short, with 14 bases between. The CDR3 sequence is 15 residues long. The CDR3: CASSSGTYGTDTQYF. The CDR3 nucleotides are TGTGCCAGCAGCTCGGGGACTTACGGGACAGATACGCAGTATTTT. Filled out from reference TRBV7-3 and TRBJ2-3, the complete variable domain reads GAGVSQTPSNKVTEKGKYVELRCDPISGHTALYWYRQSLGQGPEFLIYFQGTGAADDSGLPNDRFFAVRPEGSVSTLKIQRTERGDSAVYLCASSSGTYGTDTQYFGPGTRLTVL.

This clonotype has just one count. The chain couples TRBV4-1 to TRBJ2-7; 9 positions agree with TRBD1. Germline lookup yields CDR1 MGHRA and CDR2 YSYEKL. V lost 3 bases, J lost 4 bases, and 7 bases stayed unmatched. The CDR3 is made up of 15 amino acids. The CDR3 loop is CASSHQDDRGYEQYF. The DNA for the CDR3 is TGCGCCAGCAGCCATCAGGACGACAGGGGGTACGAGCAGTACTTC.

CDR3 sequence (DNA): TGTGCCAGCAGTCGGACAGGGGGGAACACTGAAGCTTTCTTT. Its protein product is CASSRTGGNTEAFF. The chain carries TRBV27 and TRBJ1-1; TRBD1 aligns across 10 bases. Unmatched junction bases numbered 1, after V lost 5 bases and J lost 1 base. Germline loops: CDR1 MNHEY, CDR2 SMNVEV (reference sequence). CDR3 length: 14 residues.

This clonotype has just a few counts. V usage is TRBV6-6 and J usage is TRBJ1-1; D not certain. This CDR3 has 15 residues. Per germline, CDR1 MNHNY and CDR2 SVGAGI (reference sequence). DNA of the CDR3: TGTGCTACCAGCAGTACAGCGGATTTGAACACTGAAGCTTTCTTT. It is translated as CATSSTADLNTEAFF.